Listed below are T cell receptor beta chains from one sample, sequenced in a study of cytomegalovirus exposure and HLA in healthy donors. Generated by immunoSEQ multiplex PCR, the TCRdb table keeps only in-frame clones and is missing some. Here the sample spans 120,000 to 150,000 clones, just under 75% being singletons. The sample taken for sequencing was PBMCs. The receptors here all came from a woman aged 18-29 years in good health and CMV-seronegative. The CDR3 runs from the conserved cysteine through the conserved F or W. D genes are given only for firm matches. Rows give clone size only sometimes, using once, few, many, or a class for an expanded clone.

>TRBJ1-1|TRBV27|once|TRBD1
TGTGCCAGCAGTTCGTGGACAGGGAACACTGAAGCTTTCTTT
CASSSWTGNTEAFF
>TRBJ2-3|TRBV29-1|.|.
TGCAGCGTTGAAGATCTAGGGGCGGCAGATACGCAGTATTTT
CSVEDLGAADTQYF
>TRBJ2-1|TRBV21-1|few|.
TGTGCCAGCAGCAAACTGTACGGCGGGAGGGCCCGTGAGCAGTTCTTC
CASSKLYGGRAREQFF
>TRBJ2-5|TRBV4-3|.|TRBD2
TGCGCCAGCAGCCAAGATGAGACTAGCTGGGTGACCCAGTACTTC
CASSQDETSWVTQYF
>TRBJ2-7|TRBV6-5|.|.
TGTGCCAGCAGTTACGCTACTAAATACGAGCAGTACTTC
CASSYATKYEQYF
>TRBJ1-2|TRBV7-9|.|TRBD1
TGTGCCAGCAGCCCCCGGGACAGGAACTATGGCTACACCTTC
CASSPRDRNYGYTF
>TRBJ1-5|TRBV7-6|.|.
TGTGCCAGCAGCTTAGACAGTGACCAGCCCCAGCATTTT
CASSLDSDQPQHF
>TRBJ1-2|TRBV7-9|.|TRBD1
TGTGCCAGCAGCTTAGCGTTATCCGGACAGGGCTATGGCTACACCTTC
CASSLALSGQGYGYTF
>TRBJ1-5|TRBV5-1|once|.
TGCGCCAGCAGCCCTCGGGCGGGCGGGAGCAATCAGCCCCAGCATTTT
CASSPRAGGSNQPQHF
>TRBJ2-1|TRBV27|.|TRBD1
TGTGCCAGCAGGCTGGACAGGGGAAATGAGCAGTTCTTC
CASRLDRGNEQFF
>TRBJ2-7|TRBV5-4|.|TRBD1
TGTGCCAGCAGCTCACCGGGACAGGGTTACGAGCAGTACTTC
CASSSPGQGYEQYF
>TRBJ2-3|TRBV5-1|.|TRBD2
TGCGCCAGCAGCTTGGGGCTAGCGGGTAGCACAGATACGCAGTATTTT
CASSLGLAGSTDTQYF
>TRBJ1-1|TRBV9|.|.
TGTGCCAGCAGCGCCGGACAGATGAACACTGAAGCTTTCTTT
CASSAGQMNTEAFF
>TRBJ2-7|TRBV14|.|TRBD2
TGTGCCAGCCGTCTCTCTAGCGGGGCCTACGAGCAGTACTTC
CASRLSSGAYEQYF
>TRBJ2-1|TRBV5-4|.|.
TGTGCCAGCCGTCCAGGGCCGGAGACCAACAATGAGCAGTTCTTC
CASRPGPETNNEQFF
>TRBJ2-7|TRBV6-1|.|TRBD2
TGTGCCAGCAGTGAAGATGTGGGTCTAGCGGGGGTACGTTCCTACGAGCAGTACTTC
CASSEDVGLAGVRSYEQYF
>TRBJ2-2|TRBV7-8|once|.
TGTGCCAGCAGCTTAGGGTCTCCCAGAAGGAACACCGGGGAGCTGTTTTTT
CASSLGSPRRNTGELFF
>TRBJ2-5|TRBV13|.|.
TGTGCCAGCAGCTCCAGGGGGGATCAAGAGACCCAGTACTTC
CASSSRGDQETQYF
>TRBJ2-7|TRBV18|.|.
TGTGCCAGCTCACCGGGCAGGACCTACGAGCAGTACTTC
CASSPGRTYEQYF
>TRBJ2-2|TRBV5-1|.|TRBD2
TGCGCCAGCAGCTCCGGGACTAGACGCTCCGGGGAGCTGTTTTTT
CASSSGTRRSGELFF
>TRBJ2-5|TRBV10-3|.|.
TGTGCCATCAGTGATGAGATCATCCAAGAGACCCAGTACTTC
CAISDEIIQETQYF
>TRBJ2-2|TRBV5-1|.|.
TGCGCCAGCAATTTGATCGAAGCGGAAGGGGAGCTGTTTTTT
CASNLIEAEGELFF
>TRBJ1-3|TRBV5-4|.|.
TGTGCCAGCAGCTTCCAGGGAGGAAACACCATATATTTT
CASSFQGGNTIYF
>TRBJ1-1|TRBV6-1|.|TRBD1
TGTGCCAGCAGTGTCCGACAGGGCACGGCCACTGAAGCTTTCTTT
CASSVRQGTATEAFF
>TRBJ1-1|TRBV7-8|.|.
TGTGCCAGCAGCTTACAGGGCCCCATGAACACTGAAGCTTTCTTT
CASSLQGPMNTEAFF
>TRBJ2-2|TRBV9|.|.
TGTGCCAGCAGCGGAGCTAGGGGATCGAACACCGGGGAGCTGTTTTTT
CASSGARGSNTGELFF
>TRBJ1-1|TRBV4-1|.|.
TGCGCCAGCAGCCAAGTTGGGGCGAACACTGAAGCTTTCTTT
CASSQVGANTEAFF
>TRBJ1-6|TRBV19|once|.
TGTGCCAGTAGTATTAAGTACAGGGCGATCGATAATTCACCCCTCCACTTT
CASSIKYRAIDNSPLHF
>TRBJ1-3|TRBV7-6|few|.
TGTGCCAGCAGCTTAGAGGCCAGGCGCCCGCCCGGAAACACCATATATTTT
CASSLEARRPPGNTIYF
>TRBJ1-1|TRBV9|.|.
TGTGCCAGCAGCTTAGACCCCACCAGGGGGAACACTGAAGCTTTCTTT
CASSLDPTRGNTEAFF
>TRBJ1-1|TRBV18|.|.
TGTGCCAGCTCACGACCTCGGACATCTTTGAACACTGAAGCTTTCTTT
CASSRPRTSLNTEAFF
>TRBJ2-1|TRBV19|.|.
TGTGCCAGTAGTATAGCCAGGCCGGACACAAGGATCCGTAGCATAAACAATGAGCAGTTCTTC
CASSIARPDTRIRSINNEQFF
>TRBJ1-5|TRBV5-1|.|.
TGCGCCAGCAGCCTGGGACACCCGAGCAATCAGCCCCAGCATTTT
CASSLGHPSNQPQHF
>TRBJ2-3|TRBV6-4|many|TRBD2
TGTGCCAGCAGTGCTAGCGGGGGCACAGATACGCAGTATTTT
CASSASGGTDTQYF
>TRBJ1-2|TRBV7-6|.|TRBD1
TGTGCCAGCAGCCAGGGACAGGACTATGGCTACACCTTC
CASSQGQDYGYTF
>TRBJ1-2|TRBV28|.|TRBD1
TGTGCCGCCGGCCAGGGGGCGGGCTATGGCTACACCTTC
CAAGQGAGYGYTF
>TRBJ1-2|TRBV28|few|.
TGTGCCAGCAGTTTGAGGGACTATGGCTACACCTTC
CASSLRDYGYTF
>TRBJ1-1|TRBV5-5|.|.
TGTGCCAGCAGCTTGGATCCGGGTGTGAACACTGAAGCTTTCTTT
CASSLDPGVNTEAFF
>TRBJ2-3|TRBV7-9|few|.
TGTGCCAGCAGCTTAGTAGGGGCGCTTTTCACAGATACGCAGTATTTT
CASSLVGALFTDTQYF
>TRBJ1-1|TRBV6-6|.|.
TGTGCCAGCAGTTACCACGGACAGAACACTGAAGCTTTCTTT
CASSYHGQNTEAFF
>TRBJ2-1|TRBV9|.|.
TGTGCCAGCAGCTGGGGGGGGGCGGGGACGGGTCTGGATGAGCAGTTCTTC
CASSWGGAGTGLDEQFF
>TRBJ2-2|TRBV7-6|.|.
TGTGCCAGCAGCTTATTTTCAGGGGTTAACACCGGGGAGCTGTTTTTT
CASSLFSGVNTGELFF
>TRBJ2-5|TRBV7-7|few|TRBD1
TGTGCTAGCAGCTTGCCCCCCCGTGGGACAGGGACCGGTGAGACCCAGTACTTC
CASSLPPRGTGTGETQYF
>TRBJ2-5|TRBV5-1|.|.
TGCGCCAGCAGCTTGGTGTCAGGAGGGGAGACCCAGTACTTC
CASSLVSGGETQYF
>TRBJ1-4|TRBV6-5|.|TRBD1
TGTGCCAGCAGTGTATCCGGGACAGGGAATGAAAAACTGTTTTTT
CASSVSGTGNEKLFF
>TRBJ2-3|TRBV2|.|TRBD2
TGTGCCAGCAGAGACTTAGCGGGGGCGAGCACAGATACGCAGTATTTT
CASRDLAGASTDTQYF
>TRBJ2-2|TRBV28|.|TRBD2
TGTGCCAGCAGCGCCCCCGGGACTACCACCGGGGAGCTGTTTTTT
CASSAPGTTTGELFF
>TRBJ2-5|TRBV28|.|TRBD1
TGTGCCAGCAGCACAGGACAGGGGGCGCGAGGAGAGACCCAGTACTTC
CASSTGQGARGETQYF
>TRBJ1-2|TRBV4-3|.|.
TGCGCCAGCAGCCCATCCACGGACAGCTATGGCTACACCTTC
CASSPSTDSYGYTF
>TRBJ2-2|TRBV5-1|.|.
TGCGCCAGCAGAGGGGACGGGGAGCTGTTTTTT
CASRGDGELFF
>TRBJ2-5|TRBV19|.|TRBD1
TGTGCCAGTAGTGTAACGGGACAGCGTGACGAGACCCAGTACTTC
CASSVTGQRDETQYF
>TRBJ2-1|TRBV19|.|TRBD1
TGTGCCAGTAGTCAGGGGGCGAATGAGCAGTTCTTC
CASSQGANEQFF
>TRBJ2-7|TRBV27|.|TRBD2
TGTGCCAGCAGTTTAAGCGGGGGGCTTTACGAGCAGTACTTC
CASSLSGGLYEQYF
>TRBJ2-2|TRBV9|.|TRBD1
TGTGCCAGCAGCGTAGGGGACAGGAACACCGGGGAGCTGTTTTTT
CASSVGDRNTGELFF
>TRBJ1-1|TRBV5-8|few|TRBD1
TGTGCCAGCAGCACCGGACAGGGGAAGAACACTGAAGCTTTCTTT
CASSTGQGKNTEAFF
>TRBJ2-2|TRBV5-6|few|.
TGTGCCAGCAGCTTGGTTCGGAACACCGGGGAGCTGTTTTTT
CASSLVRNTGELFF
>TRBJ1-3|TRBV7-9|.|TRBD1
TGTGCCAGCAGCAGGCGCGGACAGGGAGATTGGGAAGGAAACACCATATATTTT
CASSRRGQGDWEGNTIYF
>TRBJ2-3|TRBV6-5|.|TRBD2
TGTGCCAGCAGAGCCGGGACTAGCGAGTCCGATACGCAGTATTTT
CASRAGTSESDTQYF